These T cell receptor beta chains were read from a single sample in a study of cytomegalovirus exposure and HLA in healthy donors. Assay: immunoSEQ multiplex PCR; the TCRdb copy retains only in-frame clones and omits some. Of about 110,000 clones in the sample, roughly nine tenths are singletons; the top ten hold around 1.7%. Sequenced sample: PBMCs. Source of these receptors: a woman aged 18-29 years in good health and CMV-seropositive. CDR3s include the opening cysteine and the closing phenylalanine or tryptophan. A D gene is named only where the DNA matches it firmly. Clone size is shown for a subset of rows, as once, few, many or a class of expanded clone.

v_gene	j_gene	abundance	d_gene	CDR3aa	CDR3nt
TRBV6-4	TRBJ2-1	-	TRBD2	CASSEGLAMNEQFF	TGTGCCAGCAGTGAGGGACTAGCGATGAATGAGCAGTTCTTC
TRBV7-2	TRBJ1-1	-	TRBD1	CASSFRTGPRRLNTEAFF	TGTGCCAGCAGCTTTAGGACAGGCCCCCGGCGGTTGAACACTGAAGCTTTCTTT
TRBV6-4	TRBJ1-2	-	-	CASSDSGTTFIGPIGYTF	TGTGCCAGCAGTGACTCGGGGACAACCTTTATAGGACCTATCGGCTACACCTTC
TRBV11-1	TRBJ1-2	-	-	CASSLETGQLNGYTF	TGTGCCAGCAGCTTAGAAACCGGACAGCTAAATGGCTACACCTTC
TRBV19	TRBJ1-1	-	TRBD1	CASSWTGLNTEAFF	TGTGCCAGTAGCTGGACAGGGCTGAACACTGAAGCTTTCTTT
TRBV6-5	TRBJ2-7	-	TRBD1	CASSYSSGTDYYEQYF	TGTGCCAGCAGTTACTCCTCCGGGACAGACTACTACGAGCAGTACTTC
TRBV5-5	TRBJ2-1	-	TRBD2	CASSWGGTSWQFF	TGTGCCAGCAGCTGGGGGGGGACTAGCTGGCAGTTCTTC
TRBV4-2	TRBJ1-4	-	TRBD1	CASSPLQGATEKLFF	TGTGCCAGCAGCCCATTACAGGGGGCGACAGAAAAACTGTTTTTT
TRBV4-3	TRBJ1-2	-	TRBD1	CASSPGQGGYGYTF	TGCGCCAGCAGCCCTGGACAGGGAGGGTATGGCTACACCTTC
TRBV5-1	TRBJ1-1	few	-	CASTQGGGYTEAFF	TGCGCCTCGACCCAAGGTGGCGGCTACACTGAAGCTTTCTTT
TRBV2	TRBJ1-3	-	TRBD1	CASVRDSKRNTIYF	TGTGCCAGCGTCCGGGACAGTAAACGAAACACCATATATTTT
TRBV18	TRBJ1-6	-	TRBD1	CASSPRQGESPLHF	TGTGCCAGCTCACCGAGACAGGGTGAATCACCCCTCCACTTT
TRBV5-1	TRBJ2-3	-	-	CASSLRDTDTQYF	TGCGCCAGCAGCCTGAGAGACACAGATACGCAGTATTTT
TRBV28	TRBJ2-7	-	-	CATNAVVIGSYEQYF	TGTGCCACCAATGCGGTTGTGATAGGCTCCTACGAGCAGTACTTC
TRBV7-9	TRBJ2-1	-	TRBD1	CASRSGTGYYNEQFF	TGTGCCAGCAGGTCCGGGACAGGTTACTACAATGAGCAGTTCTTC
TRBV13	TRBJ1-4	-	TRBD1	CASSPDRGLGTNEKLFF	TGTGCCAGCAGCCCGGACAGGGGGCTGGGAACTAATGAAAAACTGTTTTTT
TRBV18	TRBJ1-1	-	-	CASSSSAGTEAFF	TGTGCCAGCTCTTCCTCGGCCGGGACTGAAGCTTTCTTT
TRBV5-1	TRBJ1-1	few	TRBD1	CASSLTGGRGEAFF	TGCGCCAGCAGTCTGACAGGGGGTAGAGGTGAAGCTTTCTTT
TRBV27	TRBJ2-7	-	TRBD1	CASSLLGQGNEQYF	TGTGCCAGCAGTTTACTTGGACAGGGGAACGAGCAGTACTTC
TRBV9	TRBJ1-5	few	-	CASSVGHQLNQPQHF	TGTGCCAGCAGCGTAGGGCACCAACTAAATCAGCCCCAGCATTTT
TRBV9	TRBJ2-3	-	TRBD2	CASGVSSGGRADTQYF	TGTGCCAGCGGAGTATCATCGGGGGGGCGCGCAGATACGCAGTATTTT
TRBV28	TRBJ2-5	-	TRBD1	CASSLTQGAKTQYF	TGTGCCAGCAGTTTAACACAGGGGGCGAAGACCCAGTACTTC
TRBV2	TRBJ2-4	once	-	CAAAQVAKNIQYF	TGTGCCGCGGCACAGGTAGCCAAAAACATTCAGTACTTC
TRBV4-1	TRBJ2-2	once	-	CASSQILGELFF	TGCGCCAGCAGTCAAATCCTCGGGGAGCTGTTTTTT
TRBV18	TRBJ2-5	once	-	CASRGETQYF	TGTGCCAGCAGAGGAGAGACCCAGTACTTC
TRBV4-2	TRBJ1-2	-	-	CASSQDRTANYGYTF	TGTGCCAGCAGCCAAGACCGGACAGCTAACTATGGCTACACCTTC
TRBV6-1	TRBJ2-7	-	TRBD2	CASMTQRGGAYEQYF	TGTGCCAGCATGACCCAACGGGGGGGTGCCTACGAGCAGTACTTC
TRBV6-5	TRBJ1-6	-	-	CASSYSGRNSPLHF	TGTGCCAGCAGTTACTCGGGGAGGAATTCACCCCTCCACTTT
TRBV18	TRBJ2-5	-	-	CASSPSVGPGETQYF	TGTGCCAGCTCACCATCCGTCGGTCCCGGAGAGACCCAGTACTTC
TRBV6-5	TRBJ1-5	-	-	CASSYSNTGNQPQHF	TGTGCCAGCAGTTACTCGAATACAGGGAATCAGCCCCAGCATTTT
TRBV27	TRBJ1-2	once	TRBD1	CASSSPPGQGSFYGYTF	TGTGCCAGCAGTTCCCCCCCCGGACAGGGATCTTTTTATGGCTACACCTTC
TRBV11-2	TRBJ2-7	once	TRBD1	CASSGEQGAREQYF	TGTGCCAGCAGCGGCGAACAGGGGGCGCGCGAGCAGTACTTC
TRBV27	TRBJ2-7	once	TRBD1	CASSLSDRGSYEQYF	TGTGCCAGCAGTTTATCTGACAGGGGGTCCTACGAGCAGTACTTC
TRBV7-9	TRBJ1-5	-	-	CASSYTDQPQHF	TGTGCCAGCAGCTACACAGATCAGCCCCAGCATTTT
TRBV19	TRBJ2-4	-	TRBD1	CAALHRWDSLAKNIQYF	TGTGCCGCGCTCCACCGATGGGACAGCTTAGCCAAAAACATTCAGTACTTC
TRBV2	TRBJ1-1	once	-	CASSDGTNTEAFF	TGTGCCAGCAGCGACGGGACTAACACTGAAGCTTTCTTT
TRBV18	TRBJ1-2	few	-	CASSPPFSTYGYTF	TGTGCCAGCTCACCACCGTTTAGCACGTATGGCTACACCTTC
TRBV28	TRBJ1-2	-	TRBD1	CASSFGQGRSYGYTF	TGTGCCAGCAGTTTTGGACAGGGCCGATCCTATGGCTACACCTTC
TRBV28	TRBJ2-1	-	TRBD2	CASNEGLADYNEQFF	TGTGCCAGCAACGAGGGACTAGCGGACTACAATGAGCAGTTCTTC
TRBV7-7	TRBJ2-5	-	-	CASRPANQAGRGEETQYF	TGTGCTAGCAGACCGGCGAATCAAGCAGGGCGTGGGGAAGAGACCCAGTACTTC